These T cell receptor beta chains were read from a single sample in a study of shared clonotypes between healthy human individuals. Produced via immunoSEQ multiplex PCR; TCRdb's table is partial and in-frame only. The data show about half a million clones, approximately 79% seen once. Sample: PBMCs. The receptors derive from a woman aged 40-49 years in good health. Some clones in this sample may be carry-over from other donors' samples. The CDR3 runs from the conserved cysteine through the conserved F or W. The D gene is left open where the match is weak. Only some rows state a clone size, as once, few, many or a class for expanded clones.

d_call	cdr3_length	clone_size	v_call	j_call	cdr3_aa	cdr3_nt
TRBD2	14	once	TRBV7-7	TRBJ2-1	CASSHGGEWDEQFF	TGTGCCAGCTCTCACGGGGGGGAGTGGGATGAGCAGTTCTTC
TRBD2	17	.	TRBV9	TRBJ2-3	CASSVQSSGSDGGTQYF	TGTGCCAGCAGCGTCCAATCTAGCGGGAGTGATGGTGGTACGCAGTATTTT
.	14	few	TRBV19	TRBJ1-1	CASYSPGVNTEAFF	TGTGCCAGTTATTCCCCTGGGGTTAACACTGAAGCTTTCTTT
.	14	once	TRBV6-6	TRBJ1-5	CASSYRQPGQPQHF	TGTGCCAGCAGTTACCGGCAGCCTGGTCAGCCCCAGCATTTT
.	16	.	TRBV28	TRBJ2-7	CASRAFVGRFPYEQYF	TGTGCCAGCAGGGCCTTCGTTGGGAGGTTTCCCTACGAGCAGTACTTC
TRBD2	15	.	TRBV6-6	TRBJ2-5	CASSLGLAASETQYF	TGTGCCAGCAGTTTGGGACTAGCGGCTTCAGAGACCCAGTACTTC
.	15	.	TRBV7-9	TRBJ1-4	CASSLAISTNEKLFF	TGTGCCAGCAGCTTAGCGATCTCGACTAATGAAAAACTGTTTTTT
.	17	few	TRBV10-1	TRBJ2-6	CASSGTDPYSGANVLTF	TGCGCCAGCAGTGGGACGGATCCATACTCTGGGGCCAACGTCCTGACTTTC
TRBD2	13	many	TRBV2	TRBJ2-7	CASRAGEPYEQYF	TGTGCCAGCAGGGCGGGAGAACCATACGAGCAGTACTTC
.	12	.	TRBV5-8	TRBJ2-7	CASSSRAYEQYF	TGTGCCAGCAGCTCGCGCGCGTACGAGCAGTACTTC
TRBD2	15	.	TRBV7-3	TRBJ2-1	CASSSGLAGKNEQFF	TGTGCCAGCAGCTCCGGACTAGCGGGTAAGAATGAGCAGTTCTTC
TRBD1	16	.	TRBV13	TRBJ1-1	CASSPPAGTAETEAFF	TGTGCCAGCAGCCCCCCAGCCGGGACAGCTGAGACTGAAGCTTTCTTT
TRBD2	15	few	TRBV18	TRBJ2-3	CASSPLGGPTDTQYF	TGTGCCAGCTCACCACTGGGAGGGCCAACAGATACGCAGTATTTT
TRBD1	15	few	TRBV5-5	TRBJ1-1	CASSYDGTENTEAFF	TGTGCCAGCAGCTATGACGGGACAGAGAACACTGAAGCTTTCTTT
TRBD2	15	.	TRBV9	TRBJ2-1	CASSVDGGSYNEQFF	TGTGCCAGCAGCGTAGACGGGGGGTCCTACAATGAGCAGTTCTTC